This TCR beta chain was identified in a study of T cell responses to AZD1222 COVID-19 vaccine. To note about this clone: Antigen: not known.

Produced via immunoSEQ multiplex PCR; TCRdb's table is partial and in-frame only. The repertoire consists of 150,000 to 200,000 clones, with approximately 90% occurring once and the leading ten covering 2% to 3%. This CDR3 has 14 amino acids. Per the germline V gene, CDR1 is MDHEN and CDR2 is SYDVKM. V was shortened by 3 bases and J by 3 bases, with 10 bases between the two germline ends. Overall study findings and caveats: The donors showed a predominance of white British ancestry and of females, with possible underestimation of clonal diversity. Every sample of the repertoires postdated the peak T cell response. Across the whole spike, CD4 TCRs peaked at regions 160-218 and 743-854.

The rearrangement joins TRBV28 to TRBJ2-3, with TRBD2 as a possible D gene (6 bases). The TCR was taken from an adult in good health. The sample here was peripheral blood, taken on day 0 of AZD1222 vaccination. DNA of the CDR3: TGTGCCAGCAGTTTCGGCGGGATTACAGATACGCAGTATTTT. Translated: CASSFGGITDTQYF.